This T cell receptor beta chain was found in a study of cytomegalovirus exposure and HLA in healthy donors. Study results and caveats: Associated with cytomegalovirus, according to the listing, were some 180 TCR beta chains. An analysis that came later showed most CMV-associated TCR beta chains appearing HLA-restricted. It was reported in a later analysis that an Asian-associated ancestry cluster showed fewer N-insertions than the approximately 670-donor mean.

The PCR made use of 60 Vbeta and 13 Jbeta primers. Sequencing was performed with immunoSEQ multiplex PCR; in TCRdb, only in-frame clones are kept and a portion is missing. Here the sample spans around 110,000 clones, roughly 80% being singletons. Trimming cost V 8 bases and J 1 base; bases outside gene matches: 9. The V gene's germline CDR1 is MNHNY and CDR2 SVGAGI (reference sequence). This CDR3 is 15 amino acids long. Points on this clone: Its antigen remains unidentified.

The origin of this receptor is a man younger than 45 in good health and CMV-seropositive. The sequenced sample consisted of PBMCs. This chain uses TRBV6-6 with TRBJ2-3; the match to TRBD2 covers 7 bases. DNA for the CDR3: TGTGCCAGCGGCTCCACTAGCGACGGCACAGATACGCAGTATTTT. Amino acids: CASGSTSDGTDTQYF.